The sequence of this T cell receptor beta chain was determined in a study of Graves' ophthalmopathy and Graves' hyperthyroidism. General study results and limits: Blood repertoires reportedly contained most expanded thyroid clonotypes above 0.001 frequency.

Amplified TCR beta CDR3 regions were obtained using RNA transcripts as template. Second-round multiplex PCR followed a first-round RT-PCR using HTBI primers. Each CDR3 protein is one row after TCRdb ran MiXCR on the multiplex PCR reads. Of some 1.1 million distinct CDR3 sequences listed, less than 45% were seen once; the top ten hold 11%. Germline CDR1 and CDR2: DFQATT and SNEGSKA (reference sequence). V was clipped by 5 bases and J by 0 bases, with 16 bases between them. The CDR3 has 15 amino acids. As concerns this clonotype: Its antigen is not known.

Specimen: peripheral blood or thyroid tissue (not recorded which). The genes are TRBV20-1 and TRBJ1-2, with D perhaps TRBD1 (5 bases). This TCR was recovered from an adult man with Graves' hyperthyroidism. This CDR3 is CSADSGGTTNYGYTF. CDR3 bases: TGCAGTGCTGACTCGGGGGGAACTACTAACTATGGCTACACCTTC.